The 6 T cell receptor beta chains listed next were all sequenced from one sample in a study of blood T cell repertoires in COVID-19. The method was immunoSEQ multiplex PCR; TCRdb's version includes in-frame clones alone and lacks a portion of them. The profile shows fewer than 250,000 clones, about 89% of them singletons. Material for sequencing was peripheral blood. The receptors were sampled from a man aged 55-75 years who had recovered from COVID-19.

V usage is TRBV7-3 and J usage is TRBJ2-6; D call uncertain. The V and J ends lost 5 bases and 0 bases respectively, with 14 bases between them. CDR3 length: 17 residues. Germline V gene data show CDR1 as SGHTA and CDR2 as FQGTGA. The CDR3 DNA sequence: TGTGCCAGCAGCCCGACTCACTCGAGCTCTGGGGCCAACGTCCTGACTTTC. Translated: CASSPTHSSSGANVLTF.

The CDR3, as DNA: TGCGCCAGCAGCCAAGAGAGTCCTGGGGGACAGGGGGATAACGAGCAGTACTTC. Translation: CASSQESPGGQGDNEQYF. V and J are TRBV4-3 and TRBJ2-7; TRBD1 matches 11 bases. The germline CDR1 and CDR2 sequences are LGHNA and YSLEER. The CDR3 consists of 18 residues. With 0 bases clipped from V and 5 bases from J, the junction kept 12 bases outside the gene matches.

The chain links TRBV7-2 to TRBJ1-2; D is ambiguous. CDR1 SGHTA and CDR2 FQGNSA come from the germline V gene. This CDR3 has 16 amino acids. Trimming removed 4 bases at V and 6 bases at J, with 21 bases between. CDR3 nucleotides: TGTGCCAGCAGCTCGAACCGGCCCGGGAACAATGATGGCTACACCTTC. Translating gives CASSSNRPGNNDGYTF.

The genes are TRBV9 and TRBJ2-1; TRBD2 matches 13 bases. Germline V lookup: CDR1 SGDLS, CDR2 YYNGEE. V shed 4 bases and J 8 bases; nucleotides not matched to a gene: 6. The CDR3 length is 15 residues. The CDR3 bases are TGTGCCAGCAGCTCAACTAGCGGGAGGGTCGATGAGCAGTTCTTC. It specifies CASSSTSGRVDEQFF.

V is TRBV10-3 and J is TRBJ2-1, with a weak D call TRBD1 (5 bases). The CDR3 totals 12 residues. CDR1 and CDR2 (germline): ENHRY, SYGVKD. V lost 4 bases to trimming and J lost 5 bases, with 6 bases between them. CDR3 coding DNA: TGTGCCATCAGTGGACAGAACAATGAGCAGTTCTTC. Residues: CAISGQNNEQFF.

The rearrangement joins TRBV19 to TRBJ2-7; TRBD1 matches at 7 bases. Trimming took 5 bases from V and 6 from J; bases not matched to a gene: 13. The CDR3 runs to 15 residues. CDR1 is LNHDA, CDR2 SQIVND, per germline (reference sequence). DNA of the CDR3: TGTGCCAGTAGTCCACACACGGGACAGTTCGGCGAGCAGTACTTC. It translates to CASSPHTGQFGEQYF. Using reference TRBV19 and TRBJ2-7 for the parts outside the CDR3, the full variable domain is DGGITQSPKYLFRKEGQNVTLSCEQNLNHDAMYWYRQDPGQGLRLIYYSQIVNDFQKGDIAEGYSVSREKKESFPLTVTSAQKNPTAFYLCASSPHTGQFGEQYFGPGTRLTVT.